Each of the 32 T cell receptor beta chains below was sequenced from the same sample in a study of blood T cells in healthy people across ages. Combining a sample-barcoded 5' primer with a J-beta primer mix, a second PCR ran for 7 to 11 cycles. TCRdb reanalysed the 5' RACE reads using MiXCR and keeps one entry per CDR3 protein. The sample carries approximately 800,000 distinct CDR3 sequences, more than 20% recorded once. These data were likewise used in another study, on T cells of mothers and their children.

Input material: blood. The receptors here all came from a boy aged 5-17 years in good health.

V usage is TRBV20-1 and J usage is TRBJ2-3, with 8 positions matching TRBD2. Germline CDR1 reads DFQATT; CDR2 reads SNEGSKA (reference sequence). The CDR3 sequence is 15 residues long. J lost 4 bases, V lost 2 bases, and 8 bases had no gene match. The CDR3, as DNA: TGCAGTGCTAGAATGGCTAGCGGGTTCGCAGATACGCAGTATTTT. Encoded protein: CSARMASGFADTQYF.

The chain has TRBV9 and TRBJ2-1; 9 bases align to TRBD1. Trimming took 4 bases from V and 3 from J; bases not matched to a gene: 5. The CDR3 has 15 residues. Germline V gives CDR1 SGDLS, CDR2 YYNGEE. CDR3 in DNA: TGTGCCAGCAGCCTGGGGACAGGGAACTACAATGAGCAGTTCTTC. Translation: CASSLGTGNYNEQFF.

The J gene is TRBJ1-2, the V gene TRBV7-9; possibly TRBD1 for D (6 bases). V lost 6 bases and J 3 bases, leaving 20 bases between the germline ends. This CDR3 comprises 16 residues. Looked up from germline, CDR1 is SEHNR and CDR2 is FQNEAQ (reference sequence). CDR3 loop: CASRQLGNRGDYGYTF. In DNA form, the CDR3 reads TGTGCCAGCAGACAACTGGGGAATAGGGGGGACTATGGCTACACCTTC. Full variable domain (missing parts from reference TRBV7-9 and TRBJ1-2): DTGVSQNPRHKITKRGQNVTFRCDPISEHNRLYWYRQTLGQGPEFLTYFQNEAQLEKSRLLSDRFSAERPKGSFSTLEIQRTEQGDSAMYLCASRQLGNRGDYGYTFGSGTRLTVV.

V usage is TRBV29-1 and J usage is TRBJ1-4, with a weak D call TRBD1 (5 bases). This CDR3 region has 18 residues. The germline V gene encodes CDR1 SQVTM and CDR2 ANQGSEA. V lost 5 bases and J 0 bases, leaving 22 bases between the germline ends. CDR3 protein: CSVLITGEHPATNEKLFF. In nucleotides, the CDR3 is TGCAGCGTTCTTATTACAGGAGAACATCCTGCAACTAATGAAAAACTGTTTTTT.

The V and J genes are TRBV12-5 and TRBJ1-2; tentatively, D is TRBD1 (6 bases). V was clipped by 3 bases and J by 4 bases, with 18 bases between them. CDR1 LGHNT and CDR2 FRNRAP come from the germline V gene. The CDR3 length is 16 residues. CDR3 residues: CASGFTNGGRVYGYTF. The CDR3 DNA follows: TGTGCTAGTGGTTTCACGAACGGGGGGCGCGTCTATGGCTACACCTTC. The full variable domain, rest sourced from reference TRBV12-5 and TRBJ1-2, is DARVTQTPRHKVTEMGQEVTMRCQPILGHNTVFWYRQTMMQGLELLAYFRNRAPLDDSGMPKDRFSAEMPDATLATLKIQPSEPRDSAVYFCASGFTNGGRVYGYTFGSGTRLTVV.

V is TRBV28 and J is TRBJ1-5; D unclear. In germline, CDR1 is MDHEN, CDR2 SYDVKM. CDR3 length: 16 residues. V lost 0 bases, J lost 1 base, and 10 bases lay in between. Written as DNA, the CDR3 is TGTGCCAGCAGTTTATGGAGCTCCTCGAGCAATCAGCCCCAGCATTTT. Amino acids: CASSLWSSSSNQPQHF.

This clonotype was observed a few times. The chain links TRBV7-2 to TRBJ1-4; weak D call: TRBD1 (5 bases). V dropped 2 bases and J dropped 6 bases, with 10 bases sitting between them. CDR3 size: 14 residues. In germline, CDR1 is SGHTA, CDR2 FQGNSA. The CDR3 loop reads CASSLSFRDEKLFF. The CDR3 DNA sequence: TGTGCCAGCAGCTTATCCTTCAGGGATGAAAAACTGTTTTTT.

The CDR3 nucleotides are TGTGCCAGCAGTACAGGGGGCGGCGGGGAGCTGTTTTTT. Encoded protein: CASSTGGGGELFF. The chain has TRBV6-5 and TRBJ2-2; 9 bases align to TRBD1. V shed 5 bases and J 7 bases; nucleotides not matched to a gene: 2. The CDR3 has 13 residues. Looked up from germline, CDR1 is MNHEY and CDR2 is SVGAGI.

The V call is TRBV5-4, the J call TRBJ2-1; 7 bases line up with TRBD2. Germline V gene lookup returns CDR1 SGHNT and CDR2 YYREEE (reference sequence). V was clipped by 0 bases and J by 0 bases; unmatched bases: 3. There are 16 residues in the CDR3. The chain's CDR3 is CASSLGRGVSYNEQFF. The CDR3 DNA follows: TGTGCCAGCAGCTTGGGACGGGGGGTCTCCTACAATGAGCAGTTCTTC.

The genes are TRBV20-1 and TRBJ1-1, with a possible D match to TRBD1 (5 bases). Germline loops: CDR1 DFQATT, CDR2 SNEGSKA (reference sequence). V was shortened by 3 bases and J by 1 base, with 9 bases between the two germline ends. The CDR3 loop spans 13 amino acids. The CDR3 DNA sequence: TGCAGTGCTAGGTTAACAGGGAACACTGAAGCTTTCTTT. Residues: CSARLTGNTEAFF.

The genes are TRBV29-1 and TRBJ2-7; 9 nucleotides line up with TRBD1. Germline loops: CDR1 SQVTM, CDR2 ANQGSEA. The CDR3 is 13 amino acids. V lost 7 bases to trimming and J lost 3 bases; unmatched junction nucleotides: 7. The CDR3 spells CSASPDRGYEQYF. CDR3 sequence (DNA): TGCAGCGCATCCCCGGACAGGGGCTACGAGCAGTACTTC.

The chain employs TRBV28 and TRBJ2-1; 7 nucleotides line up with TRBD1. The end of the DNA aligns better with TRBJ2-7, so the J call may be wrong. The CDR3 length is 13 residues. CDR1 and CDR2 (germline): MDHEN, SYDVKM. CDR3: CASIGGYSYEQYF. In DNA form, the CDR3 reads TGTGCCAGCATAGGGGGCTACTCCTACGAGCAGTACTTC.

This clonotype was picked up a small number of times. This chain links TRBV3-1 with TRBJ2-7; D unresolved. V was pared by 7 bases and J by 4 bases, with 17 bases between. Looked up from germline, CDR1 is LGHDT and CDR2 is YNNKEL (reference sequence). The CDR3 covers 14 residues. CDR3 sequence reads: CASTSRVFPYEQYF. CDR3 bases: TGTGCCAGCACCTCTAGGGTCTTCCCTTACGAGCAGTACTTC.

The V and J genes are TRBV27 and TRBJ2-1; a possible D gene is TRBD2 (5 bases). This CDR3 has 16 amino acids. The V and J ends lost 6 bases and 5 bases respectively, with 20 bases between them. Germline assignment: CDR1 MNHEY and CDR2 SMNVEV (reference sequence). The CDR3 nucleotides read TGTGCCAGCAGCAACCTACTAGGGATAATCAACAATGAGCAGTTCTTC. Translation: CASSNLLGIINNEQFF.

This clonotype came up once. V is TRBV9 and J is TRBJ2-1; 10 bases match TRBD1. Germline V CDR1 and CDR2: SGDLS, YYNGEE. This CDR3 contains 17 residues. The ends lost 4 bases at V and 3 bases at J; junction bases unmatched: 10. This chain's CDR3 is CASSPFPGQGIYNEQFF. The CDR3 DNA sequence: TGTGCCAGCAGCCCCTTCCCGGGACAGGGGATCTACAATGAGCAGTTCTTC.

The table lists this clonotype with a few counts. The chain links TRBV4-3 to TRBJ2-7, with TRBD2 as a possible D gene (5 bases). The V and J ends lost 1 base and 5 bases respectively, with 9 bases between them. This CDR3 contains 13 residues. CDR1 LGHNA and CDR2 YSLEER come from the germline V gene. This CDR3 is CASSQGGSDEQYF. In DNA form, the CDR3 reads TGCGCCAGCAGCCAAGGAGGGAGCGACGAGCAGTACTTC.

This clonotype was counted only a few times. This rearrangement joins TRBV10-3 to TRBJ2-5; tentative D call: TRBD2 (6 bases). The DNA end lines up better with TRBJ2-7; the J call may be wrong. CDR1 ENHRY and CDR2 SYGVKD come from the germline V gene. This CDR3 comprises 15 residues. The CDR3 spells CAISDGGRRYYEQYF. The CDR3 nucleotides read TGTGCCATCAGTGACGGGGGTCGGAGATACTACGAGCAGTACTTC.

The V gene is TRBV5-1, the J gene TRBJ2-2; the match to TRBD2 covers 11 bases. Trimming at V came to 2 bases and at J to 4 bases, leaving 4 bases not matched to a gene. The CDR3 runs 16 residues. The V gene's germline CDR1 is SGHRS and CDR2 YFSETQ. In nucleotides, the CDR3 is TGCGCCAGCAGCTTTTCACTAGCGGGGGTCACCGGGGAGCTGTTTTTT. It encodes CASSFSLAGVTGELFF.

The chain links TRBV20-1 to TRBJ2-1; 9 positions agree with TRBD2. In germline, CDR1 is DFQATT, CDR2 SNEGSKA (reference sequence). The CDR3 spans 15 residues. With 0 bases clipped from V and 6 bases from J, the junction kept 6 bases outside the gene matches. The CDR3 region has the DNA TGCAGTGCTAGAGACGGGACTAGCAAGGGCAATGAGCAGTTCTTC. This translates into CSARDGTSKGNEQFF.

This clonotype was counted between two and nine times. The chain joins TRBV9 to TRBJ2-2; 7 nucleotides line up with TRBD2. The CDR3 loop spans 15 amino acids. V was clipped by 4 bases and J by 5 bases; unmatched bases: 8. Germline-derived CDR1 and CDR2 are SGDLS and YYNGEE. The CDR3 here is CASSLLGGSTGELFF. In nucleotides, the CDR3 is TGTGCCAGCAGCCTCCTGGGGGGGTCGACCGGGGAGCTGTTTTTT.

This chain links TRBV30 with TRBJ1-1; maybe TRBD1 (5 bases). Germline V gene lookup returns CDR1 GTSNPN and CDR2 SVGIG (reference sequence). V lost 1 base and J 6 bases, leaving 6 bases between the germline ends. The CDR3 runs 11 residues. CDR3 nucleotide sequence: TGTGCCTGGAGTGGGGGCGCTGAAGCTTTCTTT. Translated, it gives CAWSGGAEAFF. Variable domain in full (rest from reference TRBV30 and TRBJ1-1): SQTIHQWPATLVQPVGSPLSLECTVEGTSNPNLYWYRQAAGRGLQLLFYSVGIGQISSEVPQNLSASRPQDRQFILSSKKLLLSDSGFYLCAWSGGAEAFFGQGTRLTVV.

V is TRBV4-1 and J is TRBJ2-7, with 12 bases aligning to TRBD2. The J call could be wrong; TRBJ2-1 is a better fit for the DNA end. CDR3 length: 16 amino acids. Germline assignment: CDR1 MGHRA and CDR2 YSYEKL. The CDR3 spells CASSHARLAGVNEQFF. The CDR3 DNA reads TGCGCCAGCAGCCATGCTCGACTAGCGGGAGTAAATGAGCAGTTCTTC.

This sequence joins TRBV29-1 and TRBJ1-1; D not certain. The CDR3 is 15 residues long. The germline V gene encodes CDR1 SQVTM and CDR2 ANQGSEA. V lost 0 bases, J lost 5 bases, and 16 bases lay in between. The DNA for the CDR3 is TGCAGCGTTGAAGAAGAGGCCACCGTGGGGACTGAAGCTTTCTTT. This gives the protein CSVEEEATVGTEAFF.

A few counts support this clonotype. The chain joins TRBV12-3 or TRBV12-4 to TRBJ1-4; unclear D gene. Trimming took off 2 bases at V and 8 bases at J, with 6 bases between the two ends. This CDR3 spans 12 amino acids. CDR3 bases: TGTGCCAGCAGTTTACGACGAGAAAAACTGTTTTTT. It yields the protein CASSLRREKLFF.

This chain joins TRBV20-1 and TRBJ2-5, with TRBD2 matching 9 bases. The germline CDR1 and CDR2 sequences are DFQATT and SNEGSKA (reference sequence). The CDR3 length is 14 residues. V was clipped by 5 bases and J by 0 bases; unmatched bases: 4. CDR3 protein: CSARTSGYQETQYF. The CDR3 region has the DNA TGCAGTGCTCGAACTAGCGGGTACCAAGAGACCCAGTACTTC.

The chain has TRBV6-5 and TRBJ1-6; D gene unclear. Deletions cut 0 bases from V and 6 bases from J, with 3 bases between. This CDR3 spans 13 amino acids. Germline CDR1 is MNHEY and CDR2 is SVGAGI. CDR3 in amino acids: CASSYSVNSPLHF. The CDR3 bases are TGTGCCAGCAGTTACTCCGTTAATTCACCCCTCCACTTT.

There are a few counts of this clonotype. V gene TRBV5-1 combines with J gene TRBJ2-1, with D unclear. Trimming stripped 3 bases from V and 15 bases from J, with 16 bases between. This CDR3 has 12 residues. CDR1 and CDR2 (germline): SGHRS, YFSETQ. CDR3 nucleotide sequence: TGCGCCAGCAGCTGGATGCTTGGGGTCTGGTTCTTC. Encoded protein: CASSWMLGVWFF.

This clonotype was counted a few times. The chain recombines TRBV28 with TRBJ1-5; D is undetermined. The CDR3 contains 12 residues. The V end was cut by 7 bases, the J end by 7 bases, with 11 bases between. The germline CDR1 and CDR2 sequences are MDHEN and SYDVKM. CDR3 in DNA: TGTGCCAGCACCTTCAGTGGGCAGCCCCAGCATTTT. This translates into CASTFSGQPQHF.

J is TRBJ2-5 and V is TRBV20-1, with a weak D call TRBD2 (6 bases). V lost 6 bases to trimming and J lost 4 bases, with 24 bases between them. Germline-derived CDR1 and CDR2 are DFQATT and SNEGSKA (reference sequence). There are 16 residues in the CDR3. CDR3 region: CSARDLIITLRETQYF. As DNA, the CDR3 is TGCAGTGCCCGGGACTTGATAATTACCCTTCGAGAGACCCAGTACTTC.

This clonotype was seen a few times. CDR3 bases: TGCAGCGTTGCCGCAGGAGTAAACACCATATATTTT. Protein product: CSVAAGVNTIYF. The genes are TRBV29-1 and TRBJ1-3; unclear D gene. CDR3 length equals 12 residues. Germline CDR1 and CDR2: SQVTM and ANQGSEA. Between the trimmed V and J ends, which lost 4 bases and 6 bases, there was a span of 10 bases.

The rearrangement joins TRBV14 to TRBJ2-3; the D gene could be TRBD1 or TRBD2 (5 bases each). Germline loops: CDR1 SGHDN, CDR2 FVKESK. The CDR3 runs to 15 residues. V was trimmed by 0 bases and J by 6 bases, leaving 13 bases between them. The CDR3 is CASSQETGLFDTQYF. As DNA, the CDR3 is TGTGCCAGCAGCCAAGAAACAGGACTCTTCGATACGCAGTATTTT.

The rearrangement links TRBV7-2 to TRBJ2-7, with 8 bases fitting TRBD1. Trimming took 3 bases from V and 1 from J; bases not matched to a gene: 5. CDR1 is SGHTA and CDR2 is FQGNSA in the germline V gene. This CDR3 contains 15 residues. The CDR3 region has the DNA TGTGCCAGCAGCTTTGAGACAGGGGAATCCTACGAGCAGTACTTC. Translation gives CASSFETGESYEQYF.